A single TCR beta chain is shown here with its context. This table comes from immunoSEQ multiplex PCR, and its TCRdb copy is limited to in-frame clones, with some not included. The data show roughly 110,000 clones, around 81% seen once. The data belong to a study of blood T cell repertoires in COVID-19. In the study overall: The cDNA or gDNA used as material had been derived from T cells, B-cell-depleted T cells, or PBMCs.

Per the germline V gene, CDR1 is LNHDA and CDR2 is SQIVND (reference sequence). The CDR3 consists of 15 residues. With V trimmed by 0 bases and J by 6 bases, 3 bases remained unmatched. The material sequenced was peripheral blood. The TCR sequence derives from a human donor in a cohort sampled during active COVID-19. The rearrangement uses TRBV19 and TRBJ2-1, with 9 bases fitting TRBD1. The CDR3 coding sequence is TGTGCCAGTAGTATAGATAGGACAGGGGTCAATGAGCAGTTCTTC. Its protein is CASSIDRTGVNEQFF.